This is a list of T cell receptor beta chains from one sample in a study of metastatic and nonmetastatic thyroid tumors. TCRdb re-analyzed the PCR reads using MiXCR. This repertoire shows some 93,000 clones, roughly 13% found once; its top ten account for 11%. The sequenced sample consisted of blood. The receptor source for this set is a female donor with papillary thyroid cancer or a benign thyroid nodule (not recorded which). Some clones in this sample may be carry-over from other donors' samples. The CDR3 runs from the conserved cysteine through the conserved F or W. Fields, in order: J gene, clone size, V gene, CDR3 protein. The listing skips clone size in some rows; elsewhere it reads once, few, many or a size class.

>TRBJ1-6|many|TRBV10-2
CASSDLGSPLHF
>TRBJ2-2|many|TRBV19
CASRRRRDGTGELFF
>TRBJ1-6|many|TRBV28
CASSYMGGARQGYSPLHF
>TRBJ2-7|many|TRBV28
CASSQTGLGSYEQYF
>TRBJ2-7|many|TRBV3-1
CASSLRVGGGDNEQYF
>TRBJ2-3|many|TRBV18
CASSPISGPKDTQYF
>TRBJ1-1|NA|TRBV6-1
CASSRGGPWNTEAFF
>TRBJ2-1|many|TRBV28
CASRYTRTDYNEQFF
>TRBJ1-4|many|TRBV5-1
CASSLGQATNEKLFF
>TRBJ2-7|many|TRBV6-2/TRBV6-3
CASSTGGSEDEQYF
>TRBJ1-5|many|TRBV20-1
CSARGDSNQPQHF
>TRBJ1-2|NA|TRBV28
CASILYIGRSFNYGYTF
>TRBJ2-3|NA|TRBV5-1
CASSYSIAGGPIYTQYF
>TRBJ2-6|many|TRBV6-2/TRBV6-3
CASSSPGRGPMGGSGANVLTF
>TRBJ2-3|many|TRBV7-2
CASSSTDTQYF
>TRBJ1-4|many|TRBV18
CASSIRQGQDEKLFF
>TRBJ2-5|NA|TRBV12-3/TRBV12-4
CASSLRVGTWGWTGEKDTQYF
>TRBJ1-4|many|TRBV28
CASSLRKRATNEKLFF
>TRBJ1-1|many|TRBV30
CAWSVRGKKGLF
>TRBJ2-1|many|TRBV13
CASSPRLANNEQFF
>TRBJ2-5|many|TRBV11-2
CASSATTGGRETQYF
>TRBJ2-5|many|TRBV5-1
CASSPSGLAGTETQYF
>TRBJ2-7|many|TRBV5-8
CASSLGLAVYEQYF
>TRBJ2-1|many|TRBV12-3/TRBV12-4
CASSLRGGGEQFF
>TRBJ1-6|many|TRBV4-3
CASSQESGYNSPLHF
>TRBJ2-2|many|TRBV14
CASSHDYPGLSPGELFF
>TRBJ2-2|many|TRBV11-3
CASSLTGTGNTGELFF
>TRBJ1-5|many|TRBV5-4
CASSAAGDNQPQHF
>TRBJ2-1|many|TRBV28
CATGTRPSNEQFF
>TRBJ2-7|many|TRBV2
CASSVAYEQYF